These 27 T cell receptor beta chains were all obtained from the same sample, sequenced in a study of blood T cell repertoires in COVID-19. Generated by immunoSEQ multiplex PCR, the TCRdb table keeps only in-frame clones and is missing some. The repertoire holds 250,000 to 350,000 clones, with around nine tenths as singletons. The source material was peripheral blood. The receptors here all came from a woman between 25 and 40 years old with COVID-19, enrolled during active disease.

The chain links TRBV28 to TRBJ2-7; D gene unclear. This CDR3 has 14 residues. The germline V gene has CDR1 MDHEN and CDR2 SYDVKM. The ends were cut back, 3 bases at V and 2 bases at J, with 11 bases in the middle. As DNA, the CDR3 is TGTGCCAGCAGTTTCATCTCTCGCGCCTACGAGCAGTACTTC. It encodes CASSFISRAYEQYF.

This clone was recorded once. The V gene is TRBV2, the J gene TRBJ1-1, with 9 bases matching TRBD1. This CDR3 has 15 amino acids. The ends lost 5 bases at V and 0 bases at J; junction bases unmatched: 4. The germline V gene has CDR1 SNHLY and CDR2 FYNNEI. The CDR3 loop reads CASSPRTGVNTEAFF. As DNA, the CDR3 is TGTGCCAGCAGTCCCAGGACAGGGGTGAACACTGAAGCTTTCTTT.

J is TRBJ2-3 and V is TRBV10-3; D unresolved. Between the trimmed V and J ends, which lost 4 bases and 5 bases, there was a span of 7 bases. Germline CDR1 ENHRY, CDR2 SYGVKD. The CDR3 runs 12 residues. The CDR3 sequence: CAISAPGDTQYF. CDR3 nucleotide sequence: TGTGCCATCAGTGCACCGGGAGATACGCAGTATTTT.

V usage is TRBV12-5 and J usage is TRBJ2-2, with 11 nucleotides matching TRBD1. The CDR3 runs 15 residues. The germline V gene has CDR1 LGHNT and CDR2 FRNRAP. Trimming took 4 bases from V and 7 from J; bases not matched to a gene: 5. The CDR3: CASGWDRGNGGELFF. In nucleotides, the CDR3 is TGTGCTAGTGGTTGGGACAGGGGGAATGGCGGGGAGCTGTTTTTT.

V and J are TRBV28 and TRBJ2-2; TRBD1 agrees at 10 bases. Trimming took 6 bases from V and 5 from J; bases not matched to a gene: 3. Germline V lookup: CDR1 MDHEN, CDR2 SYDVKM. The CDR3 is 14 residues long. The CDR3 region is CASSLGQGTGELFF. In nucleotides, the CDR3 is TGTGCCAGCAGCCTGGGACAGGGGACCGGGGAGCTGTTTTTT.

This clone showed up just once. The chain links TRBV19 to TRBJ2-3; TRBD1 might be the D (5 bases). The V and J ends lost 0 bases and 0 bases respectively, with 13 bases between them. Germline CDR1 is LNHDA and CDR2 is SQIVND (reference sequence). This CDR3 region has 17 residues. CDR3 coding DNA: TGTGCCAGTAGTATAGAGGGGCAGCCCGAAAGCACAGATACGCAGTATTTT. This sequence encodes CASSIEGQPESTDTQYF.

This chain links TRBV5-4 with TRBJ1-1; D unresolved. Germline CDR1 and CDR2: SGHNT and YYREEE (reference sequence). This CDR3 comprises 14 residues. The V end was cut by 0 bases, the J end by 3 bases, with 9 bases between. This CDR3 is CASSLDRRDTEAFF. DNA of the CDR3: TGTGCCAGCAGCTTGGATCGGAGGGACACTGAAGCTTTCTTT.

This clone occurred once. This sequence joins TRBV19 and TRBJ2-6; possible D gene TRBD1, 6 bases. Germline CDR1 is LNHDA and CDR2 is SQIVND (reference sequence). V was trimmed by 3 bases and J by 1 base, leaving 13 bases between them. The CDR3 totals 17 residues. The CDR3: CASSIQGIGSGANVLTF. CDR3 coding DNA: TGTGCCAGTAGTATCCAGGGGATAGGGTCTGGGGCCAACGTCCTGACTTTC.

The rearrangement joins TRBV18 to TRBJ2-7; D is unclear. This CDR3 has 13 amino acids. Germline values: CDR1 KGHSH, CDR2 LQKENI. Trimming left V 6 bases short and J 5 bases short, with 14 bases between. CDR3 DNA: TGTGCCAGCTCCCCTCCCGGAGCAAACGAGCAGTACTTC. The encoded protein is CASSPPGANEQYF.

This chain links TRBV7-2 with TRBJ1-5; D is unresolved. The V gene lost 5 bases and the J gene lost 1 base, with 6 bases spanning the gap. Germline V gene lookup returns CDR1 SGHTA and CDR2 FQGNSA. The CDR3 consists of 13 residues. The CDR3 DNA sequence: TGTGCCAGCAGCCGGTACAGCAATCAGCCCCAGCATTTT. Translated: CASSRYSNQPQHF.

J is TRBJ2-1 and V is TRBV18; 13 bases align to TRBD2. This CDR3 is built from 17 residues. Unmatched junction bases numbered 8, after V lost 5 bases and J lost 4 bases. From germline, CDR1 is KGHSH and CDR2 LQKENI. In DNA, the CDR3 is TGTGCCAGCTCAGCACTAGCGGGAGGGCCGGGATACAATGAGCAGTTCTTC. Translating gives CASSALAGGPGYNEQFF. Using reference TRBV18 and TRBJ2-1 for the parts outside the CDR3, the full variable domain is NAGVMQNPRHLVRRRGQEARLRCSPMKGHSHVYWYRQLPEEGLKFMVYLQKENIIDESGMPKERFSAEFPKEGPSILRIQQVVRGDSAAYFCASSALAGGPGYNEQFFGPGTRLTVL.

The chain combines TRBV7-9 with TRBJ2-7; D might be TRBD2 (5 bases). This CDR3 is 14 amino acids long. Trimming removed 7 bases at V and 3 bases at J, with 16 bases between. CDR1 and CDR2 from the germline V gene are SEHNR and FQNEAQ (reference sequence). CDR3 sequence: CASNPTGEHYEQYF. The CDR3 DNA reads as TGTGCCAGCAATCCAACCGGGGAGCACTACGAGCAGTACTTC.

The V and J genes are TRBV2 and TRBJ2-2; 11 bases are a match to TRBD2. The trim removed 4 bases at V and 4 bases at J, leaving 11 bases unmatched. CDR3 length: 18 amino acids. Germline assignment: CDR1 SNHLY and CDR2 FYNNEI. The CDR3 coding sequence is TGTGCCAGCAGTGGACCGGGGACTAGCGGTCGAATCACCGGGGAGCTGTTTTTT. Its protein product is CASSGPGTSGRITGELFF.

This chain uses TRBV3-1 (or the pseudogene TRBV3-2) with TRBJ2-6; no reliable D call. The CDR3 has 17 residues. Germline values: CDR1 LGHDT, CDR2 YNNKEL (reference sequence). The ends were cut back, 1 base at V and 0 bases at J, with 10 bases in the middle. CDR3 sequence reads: CASSQGPSSSGANVLTF. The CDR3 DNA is TGTGCCAGCAGCCAAGGTCCCTCGAGCTCTGGGGCCAACGTCCTGACTTTC.

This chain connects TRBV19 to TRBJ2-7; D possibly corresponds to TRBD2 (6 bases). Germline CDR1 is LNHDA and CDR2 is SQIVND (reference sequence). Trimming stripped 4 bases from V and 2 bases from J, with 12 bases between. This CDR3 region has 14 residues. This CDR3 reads CASSTGLSTYEQYF. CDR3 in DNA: TGTGCCAGTAGTACGGGACTTTCCACCTACGAGCAGTACTTC.

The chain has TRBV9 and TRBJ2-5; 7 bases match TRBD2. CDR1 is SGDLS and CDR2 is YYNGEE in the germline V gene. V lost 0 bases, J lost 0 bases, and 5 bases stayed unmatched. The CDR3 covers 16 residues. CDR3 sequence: CASSVEAGVYQETQYF. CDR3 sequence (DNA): TGTGCCAGCAGCGTAGAGGCGGGGGTGTACCAAGAGACCCAGTACTTC.

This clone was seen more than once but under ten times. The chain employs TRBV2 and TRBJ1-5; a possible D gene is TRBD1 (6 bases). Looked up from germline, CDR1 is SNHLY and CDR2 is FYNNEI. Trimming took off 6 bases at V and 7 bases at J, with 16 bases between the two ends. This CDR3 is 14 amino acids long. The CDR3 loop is CASSRDGQGQPQHF. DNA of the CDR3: TGTGCCAGCAGCAGGGACGGTCAGGGGCAGCCCCAGCATTTT.

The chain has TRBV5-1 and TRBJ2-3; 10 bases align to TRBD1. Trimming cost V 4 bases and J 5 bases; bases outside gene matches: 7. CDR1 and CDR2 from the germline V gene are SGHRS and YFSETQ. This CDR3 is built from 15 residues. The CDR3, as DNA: TGCGCCAGCAGCATCGGACAGGGGGGCGAAGATACGCAGTATTTT. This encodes CASSIGQGGEDTQYF.

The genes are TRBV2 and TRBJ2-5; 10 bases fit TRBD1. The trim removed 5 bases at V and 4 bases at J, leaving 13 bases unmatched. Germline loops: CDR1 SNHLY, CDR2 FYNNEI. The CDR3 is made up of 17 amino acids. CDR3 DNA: TGTGCCAGCAGTTCGAATTTCCGGACAGGGGGTGGAGAGACCCAGTACTTC. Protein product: CASSSNFRTGGGETQYF.

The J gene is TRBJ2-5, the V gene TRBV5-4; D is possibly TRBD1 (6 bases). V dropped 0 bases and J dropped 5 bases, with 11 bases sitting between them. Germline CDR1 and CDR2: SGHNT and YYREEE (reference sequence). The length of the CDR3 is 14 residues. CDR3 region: CASSLGYRAETQYF. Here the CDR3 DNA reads TGTGCCAGCAGCTTGGGGTACAGGGCGGAGACCCAGTACTTC.

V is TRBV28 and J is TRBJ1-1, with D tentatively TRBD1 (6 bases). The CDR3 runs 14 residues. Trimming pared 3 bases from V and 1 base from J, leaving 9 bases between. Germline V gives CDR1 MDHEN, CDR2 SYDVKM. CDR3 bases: TGTGCCAGCAGTTTGACAGGCCCGAACACTGAAGCTTTCTTT. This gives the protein CASSLTGPNTEAFF.

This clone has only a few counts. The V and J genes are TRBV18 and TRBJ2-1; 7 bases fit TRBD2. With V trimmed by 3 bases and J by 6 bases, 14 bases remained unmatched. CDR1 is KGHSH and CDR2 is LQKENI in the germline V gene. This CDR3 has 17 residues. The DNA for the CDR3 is TGTGCCAGCTCACCCTCCGGGCGGGAGATTGGGGCCAATGAGCAGTTCTTC. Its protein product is CASSPSGREIGANEQFF.

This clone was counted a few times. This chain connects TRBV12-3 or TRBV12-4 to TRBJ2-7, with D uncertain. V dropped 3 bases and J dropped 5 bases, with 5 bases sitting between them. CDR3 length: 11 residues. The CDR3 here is CASSLSHEQYF. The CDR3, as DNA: TGTGCCAGCAGTTTGAGCCACGAGCAGTACTTC.

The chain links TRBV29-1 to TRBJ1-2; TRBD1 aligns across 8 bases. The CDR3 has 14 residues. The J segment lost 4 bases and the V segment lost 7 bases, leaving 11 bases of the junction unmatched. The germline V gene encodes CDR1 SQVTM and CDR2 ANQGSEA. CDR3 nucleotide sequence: TGCAGCGGACTCCTGACAGGGGTAGGCTATGGCTACACCTTC. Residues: CSGLLTGVGYGYTF.

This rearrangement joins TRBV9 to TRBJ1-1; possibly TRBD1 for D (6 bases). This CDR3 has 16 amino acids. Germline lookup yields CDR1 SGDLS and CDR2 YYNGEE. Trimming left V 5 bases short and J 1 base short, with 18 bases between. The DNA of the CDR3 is TGTGCCAGCAGTCAGGGGCAGGGGCCCCCGAACACTGAAGCTTTCTTT. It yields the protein CASSQGQGPPNTEAFF.

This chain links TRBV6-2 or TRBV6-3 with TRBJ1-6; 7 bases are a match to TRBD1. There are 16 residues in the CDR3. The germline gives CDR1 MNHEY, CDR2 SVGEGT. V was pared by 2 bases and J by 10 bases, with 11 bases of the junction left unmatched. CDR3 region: CASSYLPPRQGSPLHF. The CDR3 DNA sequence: TGTGCCAGCAGTTACCTGCCTCCGCGACAGGGCTCACCCCTCCACTTT.

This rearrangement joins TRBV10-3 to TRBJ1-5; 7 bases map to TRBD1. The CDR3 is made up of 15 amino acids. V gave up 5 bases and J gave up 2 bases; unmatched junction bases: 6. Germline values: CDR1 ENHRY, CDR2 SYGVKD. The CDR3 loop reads CAISPRGEGNQPQHF. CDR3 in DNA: TGTGCCATCAGTCCCAGGGGGGAGGGCAATCAGCCCCAGCATTTT.